One and the same sample provided the 24 T cell receptor beta chains below, sequenced in a study of shared clonotypes between healthy human individuals. Libraries were prepared by immunoSEQ multiplex PCR; TCRdb keeps only in-frame clonotypes and omits some of them. The table includes more than 400,000 clones, 81% detected once. The specimen sequenced was PBMCs. The origin of the receptors is a middle-aged woman in good health. Some clones in this sample may be carry-over from other donors' samples.

As concerns this clone: A far larger clone is off by one base, so a read error is likely. The rearrangement links TRBV29-1 to TRBJ1-4; D may be TRBD1 (5 bases). The CDR3 has 13 amino acids. Germline CDR1 SQVTM, CDR2 ANQGSEA. V lost 1 base and J 6 bases, leaving 9 bases between the germline ends. The chain's CDR3 is CSVEVGDDEKLFF. The CDR3 bases are TGCAGCGTTGAAGTAGGGGACGATGAAAAACTGTTTTTT.

This clone was detected once. The rearrangement joins TRBV28 to TRBJ2-2, with TRBD2 matching 8 bases. J gave up 5 bases and V 2 bases, and 7 bases lay outside the gene matches. Germline V gene data show CDR1 as MDHEN and CDR2 as SYDVKM. The CDR3 extends over 16 amino acids. CDR3 sequence (DNA): TGTGCCAGCAGTTTAAGGGCTAGCGGGCTTACCGGGGAGCTGTTTTTT. Amino acid sequence: CASSLRASGLTGELFF.

For this clone: A far more abundant clone sits one base away, making this likely a read error. The chain is built from TRBV11-2 and TRBJ2-7; TRBD1 agrees at 7 bases. With 1 base clipped from V and 9 bases from J, the junction kept 9 bases outside the gene matches. The germline V gene has CDR1 SGHAT and CDR2 FQNNGV. The CDR3 totals 14 residues. In DNA form, the CDR3 reads TGTGCCAGCAGCTTAGCGGGACAGTGGGCTTCGCAGTACTTC. As protein: CASSLAGQWASQYF.

A remark on this clone: This likely stems from a read error, as it lies one base from a far larger clone. The rearrangement uses TRBV29-1 and TRBJ2-3; tentatively, D is TRBD2 (6 bases). The CDR3 length is 14 residues. CDR1 and CDR2 from the germline V gene are SQVTM and ANQGSEA. V was trimmed by 8 bases and J by 2 bases, leaving 17 bases between them. The CDR3 DNA sequence: TGCAGCATTGGAGCGGGTACAGCCACAGATACGCAGTATTTT. Translating gives CSIGAGTATDTQYF.

As to this clone: A far more abundant clone sits one base away, making this likely a read error. V usage is TRBV28 and J usage is TRBJ1-5; no clear D. The germline gives CDR1 MDHEN, CDR2 SYDVKM. This CDR3 comprises 15 residues. The CDR3 region has the DNA TGTGCCAGCAGTTTTTCGGACGGTTTCAATAAGCCCCAGCATTTT. Encoded protein: CASSFSDGFNKPQHF.

The CDR3 sequence: CASSLGNGWSGNTIYF. In DNA, the CDR3 is TGTGCCAGCAGCCTTGGGAACGGTTGGTCTGGAAACACCATATATTTT. The chain combines TRBV13 with TRBJ1-3; D gene uncertain. CDR3 size: 16 residues. The germline CDR1 and CDR2 sequences are PRHDT and FYEKMQ (reference sequence). Between the trimmed V and J ends, which lost 5 bases and 1 base, there was a span of 15 bases.

This sequence joins TRBV5-1 and TRBJ2-7, with TRBD1 matching over 11 bases. CDR1 SGHRS and CDR2 YFSETQ come from the germline V gene. With 5 bases clipped from V and 7 bases from J, the junction kept 8 bases outside the gene matches. This CDR3 is built from 14 residues. CDR3 loop: CASSLPGQGVEQYF. The CDR3 DNA reads as TGCGCCAGCAGTTTGCCGGGACAGGGGGTTGAGCAGTACTTC.

The chain couples TRBV30 to TRBJ1-1; 9 bases agree with TRBD1. The CDR3 loop spans 14 amino acids. From germline, CDR1 is GTSNPN and CDR2 SVGIG (reference sequence). V lost 0 bases to trimming and J lost 5 bases; unmatched junction nucleotides: 4. DNA for the CDR3: TGTGCCTGGAGTGTACAGGGGGCGAGGACTGAAGCTTTCTTT. Protein sequence: CAWSVQGARTEAFF.

V and J are TRBV18 and TRBJ2-5, with 7 bases that match TRBD2. V lost 4 bases and J lost 1; bases outside the gene matches: 6. CDR3 length equals 15 residues. Germline V gene lookup returns CDR1 KGHSH and CDR2 LQKENI. CDR3 amino acids: CASSRASGRQETQYF. CDR3 DNA sequence: TGTGCCAGCTCACGAGCTAGCGGACGCCAAGAGACCCAGTACTTC.

This chain links TRBV28 with TRBJ2-7, with TRBD1 identical over 8 bases. The CDR3 loop spans 17 amino acids. Germline CDR1 reads MDHEN; CDR2 reads SYDVKM. With 6 bases clipped from V and 0 bases from J, the junction kept 13 bases outside the gene matches. The DNA for the CDR3 is TGTGCCAGCAGAGCCGGGAAGGGACAGGTGACCTCCTACGAGCAGTACTTC. This gives the protein CASRAGKGQVTSYEQYF.

The table lists this clone with a few counts. A read error is likely here: a far larger clone is one base away. Distinct nucleotide sequences in the sample also encode this CDR3. V and J are TRBV30 and TRBJ2-5; 8 bases are shared with TRBD2. V gave up 6 bases and J gave up 5 bases; unmatched junction bases: 8. This CDR3 has 13 residues. CDR1 is GTSNPN and CDR2 is SVGIG in the germline V gene (reference sequence). The CDR3 DNA reads as TGTGCCTGTAGCGGGACTCGAGGGGAGACCCAGTACTTC. Its translation: CACSGTRGETQYF.

The genes are TRBV28 and TRBJ1-2; the D gene is possibly TRBD1 (6 bases). The ends were cut back, 5 bases at V and 8 bases at J, with 33 bases in the middle. The length of the CDR3 is 19 residues. Germline assignment: CDR1 MDHEN and CDR2 SYDVKM. CDR3 residues: CASSPPFSAVPGARGGYTF. In DNA, the CDR3 is TGTGCCAGCAGTCCTCCCTTTAGTGCGGTTCCAGGGGCTCGGGGCGGCTACACCTTC.

This chain joins TRBV11-2 and TRBJ2-7, with a possible D match to TRBD2 (6 bases). The V end was cut by 4 bases, the J end by 4 bases, with 14 bases between. The CDR3 is made up of 14 amino acids. Germline V gene sequence: CDR1 SGHAT, CDR2 FQNNGV. This CDR3 is CASSSGGTRYEQYF. CDR3 DNA sequence: TGTGCCAGCAGCTCTGGGGGGACGAGGTACGAGCAGTACTTC.

The chain has TRBV30 and TRBJ2-3, with 8 bases lining up with TRBD2. CDR1 GTSNPN and CDR2 SVGIG come from the germline V gene (reference sequence). J gave up 0 bases and V 4 bases, and 0 bases lay outside the gene matches. CDR3 size: 13 residues. CDR3 in amino acids: CAWTSGSTDTQYF. For the CDR3, the DNA is TGTGCCTGGACTAGCGGGAGCACAGATACGCAGTATTTT.

The chain carries TRBV19 and TRBJ2-5, with 13 bases matching TRBD2. Germline CDR1 and CDR2: LNHDA and SQIVND (reference sequence). The CDR3 contains 15 residues. V was pared by 5 bases and J by 5 bases, with 5 bases of the junction left unmatched. The DNA of the CDR3 is TGTGCCAGTAGTTCACTAGCGGGAGGGCGTGAGACCCAGTACTTC. Amino acids: CASSSLAGGRETQYF.

J is TRBJ2-3 and V is TRBV9; TRBD2 matches 9 bases. Germline trimming cut 3 bases from V and 5 bases from J; bases unmatched to any gene: 7. In germline, CDR1 is SGDLS, CDR2 YYNGEE. The length of the CDR3 is 15 residues. The DNA of the CDR3 is TGTGCCAGCAGCGGATCTAGCGGGATCATAGATACGCAGTATTTT. It codes for CASSGSSGIIDTQYF.

This chain connects TRBV5-1 to TRBJ2-3, with D perhaps TRBD1 (6 bases). Trimming stripped 2 bases from V and 4 bases from J, with 14 bases between. Germline V gene sequence: CDR1 SGHRS, CDR2 YFSETQ. The length of the CDR3 is 15 residues. The CDR3: CASSLDRLGADTQYF. CDR3 sequence (DNA): TGCGCCAGCAGCTTAGACAGGTTGGGGGCAGATACGCAGTATTTT. The full variable domain, with the rest looked up from reference TRBV5-1 and TRBJ2-3, is KAGVTQTPRYLIKTRGQQVTLSCSPISGHRSVSWYQQTPGQGLQFLFEYFSETQRNKGNFPGRFSGRQFSNSRSEMNVSTLELGDSALYLCASSLDRLGADTQYFGPGTRLTVL.

About this clone itself: Other DNA variants within this sample encode the same CDR3. This chain links TRBV11-2 with TRBJ1-2; D is ambiguous. Germline CDR1 reads SGHAT; CDR2 reads FQNNGV. The CDR3 has 13 residues. The V end lost 1 base, the J end lost 4 bases, and 7 bases lay between the germline ends. CDR3 amino acids: CASSLGTGYGYTF. The CDR3 coding sequence is TGTGCCAGCAGCTTAGGGACGGGCTATGGCTACACCTTC. The full variable domain, completed using reference TRBV11-2 and TRBJ1-2, is EAGVAQSPRYKIIEKRQSVAFWCNPISGHATLYWYQQILGQGPKLLIQFQNNGVVDDSQLPKDRFSAERLKGVDSTLKIQPAKLEDSAVYLCASSLGTGYGYTFGSGTRLTVV.

The chain has TRBV11-2 and TRBJ2-1; 11 bases are a match to TRBD2. Trimming at V came to 2 bases and at J to 4 bases, leaving 4 bases not matched to a gene. Germline V gene lookup returns CDR1 SGHAT and CDR2 FQNNGV. This CDR3 is built from 16 residues. The CDR3 sequence: CASSLLTSGGYNEQFF. The CDR3, as DNA: TGTGCCAGCAGCTTATTAACTAGCGGGGGATACAATGAGCAGTTCTTC.

The chain joins TRBV28 to TRBJ1-5; D gene unclear. The germline CDR1 and CDR2 sequences are MDHEN and SYDVKM. V gave up 4 bases and J gave up 4 bases, with 11 bases separating them. CDR3 length equals 14 residues. In DNA, the CDR3 is TGTGCCAGCAGTTCCTCATACCAGAATCAGCCCCAGCATTTT. As protein: CASSSSYQNQPQHF. Supplemented by reference TRBV28 and TRBJ1-5, the full variable domain reads DVKVTQSSRYLVKRTGEKVFLECVQDMDHENMFWYRQDPGLGLRLIYFSYDVKMKEKGDIPEGYSVSREKKERFSLILESASTNQTSMYLCASSSSYQNQPQHFGDGTRLSIL.

The table lists this clone with a few counts. This probably arose from a read error, given a far larger clone one base away. Other DNA sequences in the same sample also yield this CDR3. The rearrangement uses TRBV11-2 and TRBJ2-5; D is perhaps TRBD2 (5 bases). Looked up from germline, CDR1 is SGHAT and CDR2 is FQNNGV. The CDR3 spans 15 residues. The ends were cut back, 2 bases at V and 5 bases at J, with 15 bases in the middle. CDR3 protein: CASSLSSLDGETQYF. The CDR3 DNA follows: TGTGCCAGCAGCTTAAGTTCACTAGATGGCGAGACCCAGTACTTC. Full variable domain (rest looked up from reference TRBV11-2 and TRBJ2-5): EAGVAQSPRYKIIEKRQSVAFWCNPISGHATLYWYQQILGQGPKLLIQFQNNGVVDDSQLPKDRFSAERLKGVDSTLKIQPAKLEDSAVYLCASSLSSLDGETQYFGPGTRLLVL.

Regarding this clone: A much larger clonotype is one base distant, so this may be a read error. The chain links TRBV7-2 to TRBJ2-1; 9 nucleotides align to TRBD2. Germline V gene sequence: CDR1 SGHTA, CDR2 FQGNSA. This CDR3 has 15 residues. CDR3 region: CAGSLVVTSGVEQFF. DNA for the CDR3: TGTGCCGGCAGCTTAGTAGTGACTAGCGGCGTTGAGCAGTTCTTC.

Note on this clone: A much more abundant neighbour one base away suggests this may be a read error. Additional DNA sequences in this sample encode the identical CDR3. The chain combines TRBV18 with TRBJ2-3, with 8 bases matching TRBD2. The CDR3 extends over 14 amino acids. Germline V gene data show CDR1 as KGHSH and CDR2 as LQKENI. The CDR3 sequence: CASSPAGGTDTQYF. In DNA form, the CDR3 reads TGTGCAAGCTCACCGGCGGGGGGAACAGATACGCAGTATTTT. The whole variable domain, remainder taken from reference TRBV18 and TRBJ2-3, is NAGVMQNPRHLVRRRGQEARLRCSPMKGHSHVYWYRQLPEEGLKFMVYLQKENIIDESGMPKERFSAEFPKEGPSILRIQQVVRGDSAAYFCASSPAGGTDTQYFGPGTRLTVL.

The chain recombines TRBV30 with TRBJ2-7; tentative D call: TRBD2 (7 bases). With 5 bases removed from V and 6 bases from J, the gap between germline ends came to 23 bases. From germline, CDR1 is GTSNPN and CDR2 SVGIG (reference sequence). The CDR3 has 15 residues. CDR3 sequence reads: CAWEMAGGRWGEQYF. CDR3 in DNA: TGTGCCTGGGAAATGGCCGGGGGGCGGTGGGGCGAGCAGTACTTC.